The 9 T cell receptor beta chains reported below all come from one sample, sequenced in a study of T cells in Graves' hyperthyroidism and ophthalmopathy. Amplified TCR beta CDR3 regions came from RNA transcripts. The study used the HTBI primer set for a first-round RT-PCR of the TCR CDR3. TCRdb re-derived calls from the multiplex PCR reads in MiXCR, one entry per CDR3 protein. The repertoire includes hundreds of thousands of distinct CDR3 sequences, about 14% of them detected once, and 10% sits in the top ten. The source material was blood. All receptors come from a woman aged 18-35 years with Graves' hyperthyroidism.

There are many counts of this clonotype. J is TRBJ2-3 and V is TRBV12-3 or TRBV12-4; 7 positions agree with TRBD1. The CDR3 loop spans 13 amino acids. V dropped 3 bases and J dropped 9; count of bases not matched to a gene: 6. CDR3 DNA sequence: TGTGCCAGCAGTTTTAGACAGGGTGAAACGCAGTATTTT. It specifies CASSFRQGETQYF.

The V call is TRBV7-9, the J call TRBJ1-1; D possibly corresponds to TRBD1 (5 bases). Germline assignment: CDR1 SEHNR and CDR2 FQNEAQ (reference sequence). Trimming left V 0 bases short and J 10 bases short, with 9 bases between. The CDR3 contains 12 residues. The CDR3 DNA follows: TGTGCCAGCAGCTTAGCGCGGGGGTTAGCTTTCTTT. It specifies CASSLARGLAFF.

The chain links TRBV19 to TRBJ2-1; the match to TRBD2 covers 14 bases. CDR3 length equals 16 residues. Germline lookup yields CDR1 LNHDA and CDR2 SQIVND (reference sequence). After removal of 2 bases from V and 5 bases from J, the junction contained 2 bases not matched to a gene. CDR3 in amino acids: CASSIPGLAGDNEQFF. CDR3 nucleotide sequence: TGTGCCAGTAGTATACCGGGACTAGCGGGAGACAATGAGCAGTTCTTC.

This clonotype was seen just once. The chain combines TRBV27 with TRBJ1-5; possibly TRBD1 for D (5 bases). V was shortened by 5 bases and J by 7 bases, with 12 bases between the two germline ends. There are 13 residues in the CDR3. CDR1 and CDR2 from the germline V gene are MNHEY and SMNVEV (reference sequence). The CDR3 reads CASSPQGLQPQHF. The CDR3 DNA is TGTGCCAGCAGTCCCCAGGGTTTACAGCCCCAGCATTTT.

There are a few counts of this clonotype. Relative to the germline gene, one junction end is altered; a read error may explain this. The chain is built from TRBV18 and TRBJ2-5; 13 positions match TRBD2. The CDR3 runs to 15 residues. Germline V gene sequence: CDR1 KGHSH, CDR2 LQKENI. The CDR3 spells CASSPIRLAGGPSDF. CDR3 nucleotides: TGTGCCAGCTCACCAATTCGACTAGCGGGAGGCCCATCCGACTTC.

This clonotype was found many times. The V call is TRBV18, the J call TRBJ1-1, with D perhaps matching TRBD1 (5 bases). This CDR3 has 13 amino acids. Germline V gene lookup returns CDR1 KGHSH and CDR2 LQKENI. V was shortened by 4 bases and J by 5 bases, with 11 bases between the two germline ends. The CDR3 spells CASSLRGWTEAFF. In nucleotides, the CDR3 is TGTGCCAGCTCACTAAGGGGTTGGACTGAAGCTTTCTTT.

The sample holds many counts of this clonotype. This chain connects TRBV6-1 to TRBJ2-3, with 11 bases fitting TRBD1. The germline V gene has CDR1 MNHNS and CDR2 SASEGT. The V gene end was trimmed by 1 base and the J gene end by 4 bases; junction bases not matched to a gene: 1. This CDR3 has 15 amino acids. This chain's CDR3 is CASSEGTGGADTQYF. In DNA, the CDR3 is TGTGCCAGCAGTGAAGGGACAGGGGGCGCAGATACGCAGTATTTT.

J is TRBJ2-2 and V is TRBV19; 7 bases map to TRBD2. The V gene end was trimmed by 3 bases and the J gene end by 7 bases; junction bases not matched to a gene: 2. Looked up from germline, CDR1 is LNHDA and CDR2 is SQIVND (reference sequence). CDR3 size: 13 residues. CDR3 DNA: TGTGCCAGTAGTATCGGGGGGTTCGGGGAGCTGTTTTTT. Translation: CASSIGGFGELFF. The full variable domain, its missing parts supplied by reference TRBV19 and TRBJ2-2, is DGGITQSPKYLFRKEGQNVTLSCEQNLNHDAMYWYRQDPGQGLRLIYYSQIVNDFQKGDIAEGYSVSREKKESFPLTVTSAQKNPTAFYLCASSIGGFGELFFGEGSRLTVL.

The chain recombines TRBV7-3 with TRBJ2-1; 11 positions agree with TRBD2. Trimming removed 5 bases from V and 0 bases from J; junction bases left unmatched: 12. CDR3 size: 19 residues. Per germline, CDR1 SGHTA and CDR2 FQGTGA. DNA of the CDR3: TGTGCCAGCAGCCCTCGACTAGCGGGGCCGGAAAGCTCCTACAATGAGCAGTTCTTC. This encodes CASSPRLAGPESSYNEQFF.